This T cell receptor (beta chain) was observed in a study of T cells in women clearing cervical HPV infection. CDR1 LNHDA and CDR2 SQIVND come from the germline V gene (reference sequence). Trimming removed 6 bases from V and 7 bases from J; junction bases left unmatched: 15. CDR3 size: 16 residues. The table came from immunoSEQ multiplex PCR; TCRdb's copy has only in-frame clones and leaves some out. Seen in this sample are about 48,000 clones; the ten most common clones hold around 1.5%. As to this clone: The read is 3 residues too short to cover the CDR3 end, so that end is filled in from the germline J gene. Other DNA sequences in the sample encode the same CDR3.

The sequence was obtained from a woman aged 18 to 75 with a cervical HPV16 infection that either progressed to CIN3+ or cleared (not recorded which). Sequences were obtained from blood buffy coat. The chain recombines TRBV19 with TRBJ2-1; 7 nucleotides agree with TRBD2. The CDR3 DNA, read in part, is TGTGCCAGTAGCTACTCCCTAAGCGGGGTAAGAAATGAG. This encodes CASSYSLSGVRNE. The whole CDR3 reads CASSYSLSGVRNEQFF.